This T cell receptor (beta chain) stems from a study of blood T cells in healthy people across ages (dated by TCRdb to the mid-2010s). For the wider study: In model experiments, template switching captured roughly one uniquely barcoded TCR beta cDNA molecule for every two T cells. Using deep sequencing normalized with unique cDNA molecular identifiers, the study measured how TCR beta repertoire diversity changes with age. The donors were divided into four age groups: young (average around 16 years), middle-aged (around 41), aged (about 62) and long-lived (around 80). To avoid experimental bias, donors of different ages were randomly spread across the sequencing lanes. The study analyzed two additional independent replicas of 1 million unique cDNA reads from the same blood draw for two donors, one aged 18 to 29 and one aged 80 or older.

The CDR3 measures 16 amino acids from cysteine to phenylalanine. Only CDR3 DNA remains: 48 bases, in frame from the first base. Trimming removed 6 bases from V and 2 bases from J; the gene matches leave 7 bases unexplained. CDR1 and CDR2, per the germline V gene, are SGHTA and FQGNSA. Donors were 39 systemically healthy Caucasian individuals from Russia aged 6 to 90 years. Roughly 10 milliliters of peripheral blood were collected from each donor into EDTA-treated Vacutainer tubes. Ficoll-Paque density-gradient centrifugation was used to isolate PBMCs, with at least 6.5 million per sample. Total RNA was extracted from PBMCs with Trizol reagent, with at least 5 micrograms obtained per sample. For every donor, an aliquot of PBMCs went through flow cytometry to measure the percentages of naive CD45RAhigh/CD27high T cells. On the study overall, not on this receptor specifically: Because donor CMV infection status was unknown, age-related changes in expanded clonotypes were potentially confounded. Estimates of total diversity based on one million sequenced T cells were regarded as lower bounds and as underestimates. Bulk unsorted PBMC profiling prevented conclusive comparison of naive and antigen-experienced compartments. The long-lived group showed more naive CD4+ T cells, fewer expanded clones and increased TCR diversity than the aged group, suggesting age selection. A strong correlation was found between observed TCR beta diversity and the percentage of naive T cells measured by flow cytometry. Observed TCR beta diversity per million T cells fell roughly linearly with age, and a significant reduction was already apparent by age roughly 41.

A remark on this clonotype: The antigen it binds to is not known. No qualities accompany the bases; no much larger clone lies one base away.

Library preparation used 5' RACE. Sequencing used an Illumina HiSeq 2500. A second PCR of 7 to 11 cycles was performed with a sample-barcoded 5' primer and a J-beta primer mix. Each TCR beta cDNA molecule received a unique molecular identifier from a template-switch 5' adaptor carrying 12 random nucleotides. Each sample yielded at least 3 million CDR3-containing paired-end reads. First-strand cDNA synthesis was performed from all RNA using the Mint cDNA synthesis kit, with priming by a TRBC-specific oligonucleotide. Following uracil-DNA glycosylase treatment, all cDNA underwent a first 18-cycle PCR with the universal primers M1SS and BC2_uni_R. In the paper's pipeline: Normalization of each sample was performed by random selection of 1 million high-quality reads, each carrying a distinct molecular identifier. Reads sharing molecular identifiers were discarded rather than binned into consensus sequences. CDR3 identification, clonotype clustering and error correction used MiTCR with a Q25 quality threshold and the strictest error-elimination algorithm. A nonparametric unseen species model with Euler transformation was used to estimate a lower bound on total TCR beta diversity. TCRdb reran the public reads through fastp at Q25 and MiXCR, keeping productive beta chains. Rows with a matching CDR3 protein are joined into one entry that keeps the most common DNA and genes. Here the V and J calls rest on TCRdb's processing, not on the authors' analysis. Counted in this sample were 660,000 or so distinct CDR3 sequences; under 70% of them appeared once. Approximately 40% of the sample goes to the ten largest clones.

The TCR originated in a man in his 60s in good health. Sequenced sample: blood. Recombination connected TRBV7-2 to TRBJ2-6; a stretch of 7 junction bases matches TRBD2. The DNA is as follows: TGTGCCAGCAGTTACAACCGGGGGGCTGGGGCCAACGTCCTGACTTTC. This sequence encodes CASSYNRGAGANVLTF.